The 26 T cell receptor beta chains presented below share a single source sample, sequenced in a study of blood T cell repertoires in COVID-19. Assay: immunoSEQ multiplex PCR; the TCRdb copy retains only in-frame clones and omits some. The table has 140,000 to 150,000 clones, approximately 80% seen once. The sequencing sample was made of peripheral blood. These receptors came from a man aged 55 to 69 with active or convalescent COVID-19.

CDR3 sequence: CSASQRLAGTYEQYF. The CDR3 region has the DNA TGCAGTGCTAGTCAACGTCTAGCGGGAACCTACGAGCAGTACTTC. This rearrangement joins TRBV20-1 to TRBJ2-7; 9 nucleotides align to TRBD2. V dropped 3 bases and J dropped 2; count of bases not matched to a gene: 8. The CDR3 spans 15 residues. Germline V gene lookup returns CDR1 DFQATT and CDR2 SNEGSKA (reference sequence).

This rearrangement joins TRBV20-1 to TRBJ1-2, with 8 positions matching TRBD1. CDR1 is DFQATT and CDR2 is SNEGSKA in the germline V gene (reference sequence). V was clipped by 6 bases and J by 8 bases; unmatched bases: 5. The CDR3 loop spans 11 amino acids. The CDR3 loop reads CSAPTGEGYTF. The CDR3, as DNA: TGCAGTGCCCCGACAGGGGAGGGCTACACCTTC.

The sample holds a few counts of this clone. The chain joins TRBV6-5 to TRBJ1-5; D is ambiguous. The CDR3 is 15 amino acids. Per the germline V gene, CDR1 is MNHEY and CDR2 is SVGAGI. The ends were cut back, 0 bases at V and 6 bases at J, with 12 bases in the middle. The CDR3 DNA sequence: TGTGCCAGCAGTTACTCGTCGTCGTCGGGTCAGCCCCAGCATTTT. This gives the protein CASSYSSSSGQPQHF.

CDR3 amino acids: CASSLGTGNTEAFF. The CDR3 region has the DNA TGTGCCAGCAGCCTCGGGACAGGGAACACTGAAGCTTTCTTT. J is TRBJ1-1 and V is TRBV7-8; 8 nucleotides line up with TRBD1. The CDR3 contains 14 residues. Germline CDR1 reads SGHVS; CDR2 reads FQNEAQ. Trimming removed 5 bases from V and 1 base from J; junction bases left unmatched: 3.

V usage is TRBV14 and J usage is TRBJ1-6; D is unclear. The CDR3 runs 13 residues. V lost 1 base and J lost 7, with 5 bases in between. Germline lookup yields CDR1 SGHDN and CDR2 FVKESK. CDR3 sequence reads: CASSQVGNSPLHF. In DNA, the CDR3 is TGTGCCAGCAGCCAAGTTGGCAATTCACCCCTCCACTTT. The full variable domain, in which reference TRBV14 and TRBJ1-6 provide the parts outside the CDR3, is EAGVTQFPSHSVIEKGQTVTLRCDPISGHDNLYWYRRVMGKEIKFLLHFVKESKQDESGMPNNRFLAERTGGTYSTLKVQPAELEDSGVYFCASSQVGNSPLHFGNGTRLTVT.

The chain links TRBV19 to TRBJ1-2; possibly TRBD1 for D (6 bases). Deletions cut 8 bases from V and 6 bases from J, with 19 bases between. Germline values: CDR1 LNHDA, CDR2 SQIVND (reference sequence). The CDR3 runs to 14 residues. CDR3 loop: CASHGGRRRDGYTF. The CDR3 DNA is TGTGCCAGTCACGGGGGGCGACGCCGTGATGGCTACACCTTC.

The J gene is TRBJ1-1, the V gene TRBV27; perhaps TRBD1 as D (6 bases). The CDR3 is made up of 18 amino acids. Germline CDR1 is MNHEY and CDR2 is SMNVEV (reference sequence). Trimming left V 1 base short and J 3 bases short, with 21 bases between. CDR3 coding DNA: TGTGCCAGCAGTTTATATGGGATCCTACAGGGTGGATACACTGAAGCTTTCTTT. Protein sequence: CASSLYGILQGGYTEAFF.

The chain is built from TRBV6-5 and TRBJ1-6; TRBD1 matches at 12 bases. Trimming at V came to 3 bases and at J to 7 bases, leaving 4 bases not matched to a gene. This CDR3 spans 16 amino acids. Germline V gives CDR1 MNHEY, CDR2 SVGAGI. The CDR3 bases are TGTGCCAGCAGTTATGGGACAGGGGGCTCCAATTCACCCCTCCACTTT. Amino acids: CASSYGTGGSNSPLHF.

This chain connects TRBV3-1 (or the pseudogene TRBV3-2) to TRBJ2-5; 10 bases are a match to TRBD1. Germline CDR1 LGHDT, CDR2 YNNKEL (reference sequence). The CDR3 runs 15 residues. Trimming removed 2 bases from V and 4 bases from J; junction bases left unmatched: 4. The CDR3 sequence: CASSQLGQGGETQYF. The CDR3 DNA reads TGTGCCAGCAGCCAACTCGGACAGGGGGGAGAGACCCAGTACTTC.

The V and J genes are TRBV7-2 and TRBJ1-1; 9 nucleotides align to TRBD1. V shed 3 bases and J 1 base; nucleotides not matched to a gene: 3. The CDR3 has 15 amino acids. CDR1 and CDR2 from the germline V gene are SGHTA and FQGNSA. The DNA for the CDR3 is TGTGCCAGCAGCTTGCAGACAGGGGGGAACACTGAAGCTTTCTTT. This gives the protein CASSLQTGGNTEAFF.

The CDR3 coding sequence is TGTGCCAGCAGCCCCCGAGGGAGGTCCTACAATGAGCAGTTCTTC. The encoded protein is CASSPRGRSYNEQFF. This sequence joins TRBV7-9 and TRBJ2-1, with a tentative D call TRBD2 (6 bases). Trimming removed 5 bases at V and 1 base at J, with 12 bases between. Looked up from germline, CDR1 is SEHNR and CDR2 is FQNEAQ (reference sequence). This CDR3 has 15 residues.

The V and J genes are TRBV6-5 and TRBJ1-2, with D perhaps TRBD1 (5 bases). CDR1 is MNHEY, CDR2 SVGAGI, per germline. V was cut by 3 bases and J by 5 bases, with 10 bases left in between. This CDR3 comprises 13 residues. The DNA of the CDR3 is TGTGCCAGCAGTTATTGGGGGGAGTATGGCTACACCTTC. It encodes CASSYWGEYGYTF.

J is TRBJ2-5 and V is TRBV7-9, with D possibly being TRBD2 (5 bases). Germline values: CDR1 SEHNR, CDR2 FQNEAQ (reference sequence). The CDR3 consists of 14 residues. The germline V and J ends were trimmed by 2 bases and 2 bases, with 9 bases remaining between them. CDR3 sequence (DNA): TGTGCCAGCAGCTTACTAGCCCCACAAGAGACCCAGTACTTC. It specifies CASSLLAPQETQYF.

The CDR3 sequence is CASSSQGTYEQYV. The DNA for the CDR3 is TGTGCCAGCAGCTCACAGGGTACCTACGAGCAGTACGTC. V usage is TRBV7-9 and J usage is TRBJ2-7; D might be TRBD1 (6 bases). Germline V CDR1 and CDR2: SEHNR, FQNEAQ (reference sequence). V was pared by 4 bases and J by 2 bases, with 9 bases between. CDR3 length equals 13 residues.

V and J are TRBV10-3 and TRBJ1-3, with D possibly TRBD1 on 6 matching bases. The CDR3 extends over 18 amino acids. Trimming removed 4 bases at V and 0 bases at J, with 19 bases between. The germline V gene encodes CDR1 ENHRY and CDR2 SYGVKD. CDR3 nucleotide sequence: TGTGCCATCAGTGGGACAGCCAGCCGGCTTAGCTCTGGAAACACCATATATTTT. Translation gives CAISGTASRLSSGNTIYF.

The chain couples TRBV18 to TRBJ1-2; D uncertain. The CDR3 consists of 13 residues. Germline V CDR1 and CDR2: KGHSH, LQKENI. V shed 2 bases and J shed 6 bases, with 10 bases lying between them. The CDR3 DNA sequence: TGTGCCAGCTCACCAGACCCGAGGGATGGCTACACCTTC. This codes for CASSPDPRDGYTF.

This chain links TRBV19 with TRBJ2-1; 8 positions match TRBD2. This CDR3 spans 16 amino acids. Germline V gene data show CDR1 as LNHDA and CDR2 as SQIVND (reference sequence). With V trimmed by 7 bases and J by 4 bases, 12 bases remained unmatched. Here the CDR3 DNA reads TGTGCCAGTACGACTTCCTCCGGGACTAGGTACAATGAGCAGTTCTTC. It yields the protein CASTTSSGTRYNEQFF.

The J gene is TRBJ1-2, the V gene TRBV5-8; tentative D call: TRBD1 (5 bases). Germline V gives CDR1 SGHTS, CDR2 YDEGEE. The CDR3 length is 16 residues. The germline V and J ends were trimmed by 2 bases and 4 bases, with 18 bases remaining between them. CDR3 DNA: TGTGCCAGCAGCTTTGAGATCCAGGGCGATGGCTATGGCTACACCTTC. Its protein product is CASSFEIQGDGYGYTF. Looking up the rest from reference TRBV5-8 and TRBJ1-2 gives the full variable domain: EAGVTQSPTHLIKTRGQQATLRCSPISGHTSVYWYQQALGLGLQFLLWYDEGEERNRGNFPPRFSGRQFPNYSSELNVNALELEDSALYLCASSFEIQGDGYGYTFGSGTRLTVV.

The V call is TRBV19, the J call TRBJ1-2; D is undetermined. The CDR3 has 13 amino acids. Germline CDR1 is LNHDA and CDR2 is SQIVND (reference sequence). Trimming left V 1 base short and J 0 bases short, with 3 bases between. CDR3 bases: TGTGCCAGTAGTATAGCTCCTAACTATGGCTACACCTTC. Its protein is CASSIAPNYGYTF.

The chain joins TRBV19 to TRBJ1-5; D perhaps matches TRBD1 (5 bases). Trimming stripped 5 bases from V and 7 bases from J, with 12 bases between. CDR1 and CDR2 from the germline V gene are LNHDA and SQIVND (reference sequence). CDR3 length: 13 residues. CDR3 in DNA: TGTGCCAGTAGTTTGGGGGGAAAACAGCCCCAGCATTTT. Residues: CASSLGGKQPQHF.

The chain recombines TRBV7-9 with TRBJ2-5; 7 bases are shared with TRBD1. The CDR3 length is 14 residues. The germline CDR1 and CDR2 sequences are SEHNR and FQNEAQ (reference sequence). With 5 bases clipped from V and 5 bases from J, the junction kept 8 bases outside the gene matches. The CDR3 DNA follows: TGTGCCAGCAGCCCCTGGGACAGCAAGGAGACCCAGTACTTC. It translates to CASSPWDSKETQYF.

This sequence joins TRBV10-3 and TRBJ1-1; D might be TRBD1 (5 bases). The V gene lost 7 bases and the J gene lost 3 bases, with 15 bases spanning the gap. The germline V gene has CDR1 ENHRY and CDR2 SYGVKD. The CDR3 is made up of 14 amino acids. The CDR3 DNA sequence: TGTGCCATCACCAGGGAGGGTGAGGACACTGAAGCTTTCTTT. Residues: CAITREGEDTEAFF.

The CDR3, as DNA: TGTGCCAGCAGTGGTGACAGGGGCTACGAGCAGTACTTC. Protein sequence: CASSGDRGYEQYF. V and J are TRBV2 and TRBJ2-7; TRBD1 agrees at 8 bases. Unmatched junction bases numbered 2, after V lost 4 bases and J lost 3 bases. Germline V CDR1 and CDR2: SNHLY, FYNNEI. The CDR3 has 13 residues.

The CDR3 protein is CASSFQGIYEQYF. CDR3 coding DNA: TGTGCCAGCAGCTTCCAGGGGATCTACGAGCAGTACTTC. The chain links TRBV5-6 to TRBJ2-7; possibly TRBD1 for D (6 bases). Germline values: CDR1 SGHDT, CDR2 YYEEEE. The V and J ends lost 2 bases and 3 bases respectively, with 9 bases between them. The CDR3 loop spans 13 amino acids. Supplemented by reference TRBV5-6 and TRBJ2-7, the full variable domain reads DAGVTQSPTHLIKTRGQQVTLRCSPKSGHDTVSWYQQALGQGPQFIFQYYEEEERQRGNFPDRFSGHQFPNYSSELNVNALLLGDSALYLCASSFQGIYEQYFGPGTRLTVT.

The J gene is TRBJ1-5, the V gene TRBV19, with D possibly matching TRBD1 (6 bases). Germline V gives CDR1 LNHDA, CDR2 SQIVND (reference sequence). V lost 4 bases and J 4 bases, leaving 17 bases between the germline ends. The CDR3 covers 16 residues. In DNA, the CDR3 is TGTGCCAGTAGTACCCTTGCCATGGACAGTAATCAGCCCCAGCATTTT. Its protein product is CASSTLAMDSNQPQHF.

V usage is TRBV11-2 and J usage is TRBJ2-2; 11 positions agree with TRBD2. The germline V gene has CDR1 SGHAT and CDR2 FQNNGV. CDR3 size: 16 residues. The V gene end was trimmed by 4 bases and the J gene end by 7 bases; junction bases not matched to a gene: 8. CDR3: CASSSVAGGPVGELFF. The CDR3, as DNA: TGTGCCAGCAGCTCTGTAGCGGGAGGGCCGGTCGGGGAGCTGTTTTTT.